Listed below are T cell receptor beta chains from one sample, sequenced in a study of T cell responses to AZD1222 COVID-19 vaccine. The repertoire was sequenced with immunoSEQ multiplex PCR; TCRdb's copy has only in-frame clones and lacks some. Found here are 100,000 or so clones, roughly nine tenths of them singletons; the top ten hold less than 2.5%. Sequencing used peripheral blood, obtained 28 days after the second AZD1222 dose. Every receptor here comes from an adult who received the AZD1222 COVID-19 vaccine. Both conserved end residues are part of each CDR3. D genes are given only for firm matches. Clone size is stated in some rows and not others, as once, few, many or a class when expanded.

clone size	J gene	D gene	V gene	CDR3 DNA	CDR3 protein
.	TRBJ1-5	.	TRBV6-1	TGTGCCAGCAGTGAAGCTAGTCAGCCCCAGCATTTT	CASSEASQPQHF
.	TRBJ2-2	.	TRBV21-1	TGTGCCAGCAGCAAAGACCCGGGACAGAACACCGGGGAGCTGTTTTTT	CASSKDPGQNTGELFF
.	TRBJ2-2	TRBD1	TRBV7-2	TGTGCCAGCAGCTTAGACAGGGGGACCGGGGAGCTGTTTTTT	CASSLDRGTGELFF
few	TRBJ1-1	.	TRBV10-2	TGCGCCAGCAGGGCCGCGGGGACTGAAGCTTTCTTT	CASRAAGTEAFF
.	TRBJ1-2	.	TRBV27	TGTGCCAGCAGTCTTGCCACGGGGGGCTACTATGGCTACACCTTC	CASSLATGGYYGYTF
.	TRBJ1-4	TRBD1	TRBV28	TGTGCCAGCAGCGTTACAGGGGGCCTTGAAAAACTGTTTTTT	CASSVTGGLEKLFF
.	TRBJ2-4	.	TRBV14	TGTGCCAGCAGCCCGCTGGGGCCGGGCACTCAGTACTTC	CASSPLGPGTQYF
once	TRBJ2-2	.	TRBV10-3	TGTGCCATCAGTGGAGACAGGAACACCGGGGAGCTGTTTTTT	CAISGDRNTGELFF
.	TRBJ1-5	.	TRBV19	TGTGCCAGCGTAGACTCCTTTAGCAATCAGCCCCAGCATTTT	CASVDSFSNQPQHF
.	TRBJ2-7	.	TRBV6-6	TGTGCCAGCAGTTACCCCACTATGTACGAGCAGTACTTC	CASSYPTMYEQYF
.	TRBJ2-7	.	TRBV7-2	TGTGCCAGCAGCGTCATGGGGGGCGCCAGCTCCTACGAGCAGTACTTC	CASSVMGGASSYEQYF
.	TRBJ1-1	TRBD1	TRBV25-1	TGTGCCAGTATGACAGGGGGCATCGCTGAAGCTTTCTTT	CASMTGGIAEAFF
.	TRBJ2-7	.	TRBV5-1	TGCGCCAGCAGCTTGGGGCAGGGTTTCAACGAGCAGTACTTC	CASSLGQGFNEQYF
few	TRBJ2-2	TRBD1	TRBV18	TGTGCCAGCTCACCACCAAAAAGACAGGGGAACACCGGGGAGCTGTTTTTT	CASSPPKRQGNTGELFF
.	TRBJ2-7	TRBD2	TRBV27	TGTGCCAGCAGTTTTCGGACTAGCGGGAGGGGCTACGAGCAGTACTTC	CASSFRTSGRGYEQYF
.	TRBJ1-1	.	TRBV7-2	TGTGCCAGCAGCTTAGAGAGAGGGGCGAACACTGAAGCTTTCTTT	CASSLERGANTEAFF
.	TRBJ2-3	.	TRBV21-1	TGTGCCAGCAGCGGACAGACTAGCGGGAAACCCGGAGATACGCAGTATTTT	CASSGQTSGKPGDTQYF
.	TRBJ1-2	.	TRBV4-3	TGCGCCAGCAGCCAAGGGGGCTGGGGCTACACCTTC	CASSQGGWGYTF
.	TRBJ2-2	.	TRBV13	TGTGCCAGCAGCTTAGGGACCGGGGAGCTGTTTTTT	CASSLGTGELFF
.	TRBJ1-2	TRBD1	TRBV6-1	TGTGCCAGCAGTGAAGAGGGGACAGTCTCTAACTATGGCTACACCTTC	CASSEEGTVSNYGYTF
few	TRBJ1-6	.	TRBV11-3	TGTGCCAGCAGCCTCACAGGGTACGGGTCACCCCTCCACTTT	CASSLTGYGSPLHF
.	TRBJ1-5	TRBD1	TRBV19	TGTGCCAGTAGCCGACTTCAGGGGGCTGGCAATCAGCCCCAGCATTTT	CASSRLQGAGNQPQHF
few	TRBJ2-7	TRBD2	TRBV18	TGTGCCAGCTCACCACCAACTAGCGGGAGGAGAGAGCAGTACTTC	CASSPPTSGRREQYF
.	TRBJ1-1	.	TRBV12-3/TRBV12-4	TGTGCCAGCCGGTGGACAGAGGACACTGAAGCTTTCTTT	CASRWTEDTEAFF